This TCR beta chain was recorded in a study of T cells in Graves' hyperthyroidism and ophthalmopathy (dated by TCRdb to between 2018 and 2020). Concerning the study at large: Peripheral blood was collected at initial diagnosis, before any treatment. An independent validation cohort of under 20 hyperthyroidism patients and about 15 patients who later progressed to ophthalmopathy tested prospective prediction of ophthalmopathy. To identify TCR V-J signatures that set the groups apart, the researchers used a discovery cohort of more than 95 patients, made up of under 50 with Graves' ophthalmopathy and around 58 with stable Graves' hyperthyroidism. The paper describes TCR Vbeta CDR3 sequencing of 135 peripheral blood samples, made up of around 41 ophthalmopathy patients, more than 70 hyperthyroidism patients and about 17 progressor patients. After blood sampling, hyperthyroidism patients were treated with methimazole at a starting dose of 30 mg daily, and ophthalmopathy patients were treated with high-dose intravenous methylprednisolone. For training and testing, the approximately 92 patients in the discovery cohort were randomly divided in a 7:3 ratio. The study also compared thyroid tissue and blood T-cell repertoires from several Graves' hyperthyroidism patients. Broad study findings and their caveats: A model built on a 13 V-J signature distinguished ophthalmopathy from stable hyperthyroidism, reaching 85% to 90% sensitivity and around 81% specificity in cross-validation and 80%/75% in testing. Most expanded thyroid clonotypes (frequency above 0.001) were also detected in blood, suggesting blood repertoires may reflect thyroid immune responses. Sample size was not statistically predetermined, and blinding of investigators to group allocation was not performed. During validation, the model predicted progression to ophthalmopathy a median of approximately six months ahead of onset, with around 65% sensitivity and about 72% specificity.

A patient counted as having stable Graves' hyperthyroidism if no progression to ophthalmopathy occurred over 18 months of follow-up. Hyperthyroidism patients were newly diagnosed, with disease duration under 2 months, and aged 18 to 65 years. Exclusion was applied to patients with uncontrolled infections, other autoimmune diseases, pregnancy or lactation. Clinical symptoms, serum thyroxine and TRAb, thyroid ultrasound, and orbital computed tomography formed the basis for the diagnoses. PBMCs were separated from 10 ml of fresh peripheral blood using Ficoll-Paque density gradient centrifugation. Trizol reagent was used to extract total RNA, and RNA quality was then checked on an Agilent 2100 Bioanalyzer. Per the germline V gene, SGHAT is the CDR1 and FQNNGV is the CDR2. At the junction V is shortened by 2 bases and J by 5 bases; bases outside the gene matches: 6. There are 14 amino acids in the CDR3, from cysteine to phenylalanine inclusive. CDR3 DNA is the only sequence kept; it has 42 bases, read in frame from the first base.

At least ten counts were recorded for this clonotype. The antigen this receptor binds is unknown. No much larger clonotype is one base removed from it; base qualities were not supplied. TCR beta CDR3 regions were amplified from RNA transcripts. A first-round RT-PCR of the TCR CDR3 used the HTBI primer set with the Qiagen OneStep RT-PCR kit. Libraries were constructed in a second round of multiplex PCR, after which size selection and purification were carried out. Paired-end sequencing of the libraries was performed with 100 bp reads on an Illumina HiSeq2000. The study's processing was this. SOAPnuke was used to process the raw data, throwing out any read that contained adapters or uncalled bases, had a mean Phred below 15, or lacked an exact constant-primer or identifier match. High-quality paired reads were merged using COPE v1.2.5, and each unique nucleotide sequence was defined as a clonotype. Clonotypes were aligned to IMGT TRBV, TRBD and TRBJ reference segments using MiTCR v1.1. The analysis included only V-J combinations with a frequency above 0.0001, which together covered 99% to 99.2% of the repertoires. A TCS score was defined as the ratio between F50 (clonal expansion) and ExV (chaos), using BLOSUM62-based TCRdist between CDR3 peptides within each V-J. Welch's t-statistics and random forest reduced 500 to 650 V-J features to some 14, which were used in a naive Bayes classifier (R e1071). The public reads were reanalyzed by TCRdb: fastp trimming at Q25, MiXCR alignment, in-frame beta chains only. One record per CDR3 amino acid sequence lists the most common genes and DNA. TCRdb assigned the V and J calls; the authors' analysis was not used. This sample is represented by fewer than 650,000 distinct CDR3 sequences; 12% to 15% of them were singletons. Approximately 15% of the sample goes to the ten largest clones.

The source of this sequence is a woman in her thirties or forties with Graves' hyperthyroidism. The sample comprised blood. In this chain, TRBV11-2 is recombined with TRBJ2-7, and 7 junction bases match TRBD2. The DNA sequence is given as TGTGCCAGCAGCTTACCTAGCGGACCCAACGAGCAGTACTTC. It translates to CASSLPSGPNEQYF.